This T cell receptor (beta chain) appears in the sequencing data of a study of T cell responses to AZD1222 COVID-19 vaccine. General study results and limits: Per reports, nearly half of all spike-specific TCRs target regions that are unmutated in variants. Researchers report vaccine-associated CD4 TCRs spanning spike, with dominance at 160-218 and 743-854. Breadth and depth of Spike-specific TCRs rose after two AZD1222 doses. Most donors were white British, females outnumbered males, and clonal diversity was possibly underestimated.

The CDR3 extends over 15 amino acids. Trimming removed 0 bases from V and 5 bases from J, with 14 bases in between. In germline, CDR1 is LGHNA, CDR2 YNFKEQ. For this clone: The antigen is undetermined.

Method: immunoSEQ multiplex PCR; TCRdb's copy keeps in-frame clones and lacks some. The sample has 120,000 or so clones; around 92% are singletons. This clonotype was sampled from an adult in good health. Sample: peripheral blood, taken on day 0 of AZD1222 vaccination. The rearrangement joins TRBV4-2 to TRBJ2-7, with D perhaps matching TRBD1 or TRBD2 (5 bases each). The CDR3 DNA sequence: TGTGCCAGCAGCCAAGATTCGAGGGGTGGGGACGAGCAGTACTTC. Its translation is CASSQDSRGGDEQYF.